The T cell receptor beta chain described here comes from a study of blood T cell repertoires in COVID-19. Study summary: Donors in the United States, Italy and Spain gave samples during acute or convalescent COVID-19. Nucleic acid was either cDNA or gDNA, and it came from T cells, B-cell-depleted T cells, or PBMCs.

Original handling: Amplification with reference gene primers provided the estimates of nucleated cell counts. Libraries were prepared by immunoSEQ multiplex PCR; TCRdb keeps only in-frame clonotypes and omits some of them. The V and J calls and clone size come from that table; D and trimming were worked out from the DNA. The data show fewer than 300,000 clones, with 80% to 90% seen just once and 0.7% to 0.9% held by the top ten. The count of this clone is one. The J segment lost 6 bases and the V segment lost 0 bases, leaving 4 bases of the junction unmatched. This CDR3 contains 16 residues. In germline, CDR1 is SGHNT, CDR2 YYREEE (reference sequence).

The sequence came from a man aged 25 to 40 with acute or convalescent COVID-19. Sequenced: peripheral blood. The rearrangement links TRBV5-4 to TRBJ2-1; 12 bases map to TRBD2. CDR3 loop: CASSLGLAGDFNEQFF. As DNA, the CDR3 is TGTGCCAGCAGCTTGGGACTAGCGGGAGACTTCAATGAGCAGTTCTTC. Variable domain in full (rest from reference TRBV5-4 and TRBJ2-1): ETGVTQSPTHLIKTRGQQVTLRCSSQSGHNTVSWYQQALGQGPQFIFQYYREEENGRGNFPPRFSGLQFPNYSSELNVNALELDDSALYLCASSLGLAGDFNEQFFGPGTRLTVL.